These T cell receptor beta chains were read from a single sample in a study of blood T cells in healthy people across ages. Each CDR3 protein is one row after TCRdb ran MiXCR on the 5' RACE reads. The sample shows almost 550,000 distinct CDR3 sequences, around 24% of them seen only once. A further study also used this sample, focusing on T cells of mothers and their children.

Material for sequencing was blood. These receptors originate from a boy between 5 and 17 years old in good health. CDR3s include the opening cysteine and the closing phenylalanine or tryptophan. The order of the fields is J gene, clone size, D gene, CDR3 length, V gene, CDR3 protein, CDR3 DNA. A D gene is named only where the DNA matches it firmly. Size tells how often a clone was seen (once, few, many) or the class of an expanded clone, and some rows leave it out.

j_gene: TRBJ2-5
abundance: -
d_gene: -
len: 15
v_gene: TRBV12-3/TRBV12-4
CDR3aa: CASSLVRESQETQYF
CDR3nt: TGTGCCAGCAGTTTGGTCAGGGAGAGCCAAGAGACCCAGTACTTC

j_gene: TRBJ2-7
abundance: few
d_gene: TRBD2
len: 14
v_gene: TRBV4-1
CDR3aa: CASSLRLADYEQYF
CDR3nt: TGCGCCAGCAGCCTCCGACTAGCAGACTACGAGCAGTACTTC

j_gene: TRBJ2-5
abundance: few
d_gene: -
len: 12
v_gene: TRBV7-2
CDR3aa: CASSWRAETQYF
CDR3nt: TGTGCCAGCAGCTGGCGGGCGGAGACCCAGTACTTC

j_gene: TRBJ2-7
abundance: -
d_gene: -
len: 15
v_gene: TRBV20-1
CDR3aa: CSARDGQSFSYEQYF
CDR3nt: TGCAGTGCTAGAGACGGACAGAGTTTTTCCTACGAGCAGTACTTC

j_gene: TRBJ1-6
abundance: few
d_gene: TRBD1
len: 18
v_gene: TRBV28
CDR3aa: CASSLQGAQGFYNSPLHF
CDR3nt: TGTGCCAGCAGTTTACAGGGGGCGCAAGGATTCTATAATTCACCCCTCCACTTT

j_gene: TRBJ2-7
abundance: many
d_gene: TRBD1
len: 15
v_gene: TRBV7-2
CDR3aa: CASSSRTGSSYEQYF
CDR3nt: TGTGCCAGCAGCTCCAGGACAGGGAGCTCCTACGAGCAGTACTTC

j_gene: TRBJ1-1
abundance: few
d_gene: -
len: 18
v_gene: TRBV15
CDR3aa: CATSRTRTARMMNTEAFF
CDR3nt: TGTGCCACCAGCAGAACCCGGACAGCGAGAATGATGAACACTGAAGCTTTCTTT

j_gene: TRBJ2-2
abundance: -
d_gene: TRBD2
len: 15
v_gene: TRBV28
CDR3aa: CASGRLAGVSGELFF
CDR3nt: TGTGCCAGCGGGCGTCTAGCGGGTGTCTCCGGGGAGCTGTTTTTT

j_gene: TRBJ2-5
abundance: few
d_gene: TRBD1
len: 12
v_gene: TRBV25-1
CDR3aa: CASRPSGGKQYF
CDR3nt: TGTGCCAGCAGACCTTCAGGGGGTAAGCAGTACTTC

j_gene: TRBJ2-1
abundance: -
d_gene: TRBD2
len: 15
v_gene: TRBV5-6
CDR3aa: CASSFRGLVGNEQFF
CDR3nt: TGTGCCAGCAGCTTTCGTGGACTAGTAGGCAATGAGCAGTTCTTC

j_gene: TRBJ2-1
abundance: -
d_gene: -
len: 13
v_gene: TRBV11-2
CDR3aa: CASSLVGEAEQFF
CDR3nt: TGTGCCAGCAGCTTAGTGGGAGAGGCTGAGCAGTTCTTC

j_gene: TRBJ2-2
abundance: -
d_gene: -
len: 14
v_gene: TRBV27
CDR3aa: CASTMGVNTGELFF
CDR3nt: TGTGCCAGCACCATGGGAGTTAACACCGGGGAGCTGTTTTTT

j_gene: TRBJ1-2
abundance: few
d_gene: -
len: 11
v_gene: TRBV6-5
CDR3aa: CASSYAGLYTF
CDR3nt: TGTGCCAGCAGTTACGCCGGGCTCTACACCTTC

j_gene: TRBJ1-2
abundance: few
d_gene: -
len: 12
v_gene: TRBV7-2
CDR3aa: CASSLGDNGYTF
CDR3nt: TGTGCCAGCAGCTTGGGGGATAATGGCTACACCTTC

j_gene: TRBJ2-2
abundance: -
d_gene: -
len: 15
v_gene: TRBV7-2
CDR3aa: CASSTGRAATGELFF
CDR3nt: TGTGCCAGCTCTACTGGGCGGGCGGCCACCGGGGAGCTGTTTTTT

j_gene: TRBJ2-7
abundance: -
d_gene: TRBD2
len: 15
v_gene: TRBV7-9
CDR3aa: CASSFGTSGSHEQYF
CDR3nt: TGTGCCAGCAGCTTCGGGACTAGCGGGAGCCACGAGCAGTACTTC

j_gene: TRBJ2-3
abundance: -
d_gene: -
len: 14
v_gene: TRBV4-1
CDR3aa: CASSQDWRTDTQYF
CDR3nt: TGCGCCAGCAGCCAAGATTGGAGAACAGATACGCAGTATTTT

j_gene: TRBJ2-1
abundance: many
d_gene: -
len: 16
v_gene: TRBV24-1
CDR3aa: CATSDRQASSYNEQFF
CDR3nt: TGTGCCACCAGTGATAGACAAGCGAGCTCCTACAATGAGCAGTTCTTC

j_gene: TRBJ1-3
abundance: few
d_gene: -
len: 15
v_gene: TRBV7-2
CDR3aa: CASSLGPGSGNTIYF
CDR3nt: TGTGCCAGCAGCTTAGGCCCCGGCTCTGGAAACACCATATATTTT

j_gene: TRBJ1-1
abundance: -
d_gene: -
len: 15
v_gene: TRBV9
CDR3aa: CASSVDPSASTEAFF
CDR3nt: TGTGCCAGCAGCGTAGACCCTTCGGCAAGCACTGAAGCTTTCTTT

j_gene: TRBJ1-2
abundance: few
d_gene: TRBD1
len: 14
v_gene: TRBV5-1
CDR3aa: CASRWDREAGGYTF
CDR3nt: TGCGCCAGCCGATGGGACAGGGAGGCCGGTGGCTACACCTTC

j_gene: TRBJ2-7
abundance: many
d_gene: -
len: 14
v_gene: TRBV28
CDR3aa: CASTDAATYYEQYF
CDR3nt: TGTGCCAGCACCGACGCGGCAACTTACTACGAGCAGTACTTC

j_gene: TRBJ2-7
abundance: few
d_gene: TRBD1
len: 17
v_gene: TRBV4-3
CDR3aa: CASSQEMGTGVPSEQYF
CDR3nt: TGCGCCAGCAGCCAAGAGATGGGGACAGGGGTCCCCAGCGAGCAGTACTTC

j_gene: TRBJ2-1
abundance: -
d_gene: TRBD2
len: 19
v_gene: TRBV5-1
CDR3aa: CASSLAVGAGALSYNEQFF
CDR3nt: TGCGCCAGCAGCTTGGCCGTGGGAGCGGGAGCACTATCCTACAATGAGCAGTTCTTC

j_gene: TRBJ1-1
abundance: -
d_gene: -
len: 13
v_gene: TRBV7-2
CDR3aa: CASSAGRNAEAFF
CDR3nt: TGTGCCAGCAGCGCGGGACGAAACGCTGAAGCTTTCTTT

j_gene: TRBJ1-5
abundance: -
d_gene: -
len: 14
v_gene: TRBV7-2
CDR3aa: CASSFGYSNQPQHF
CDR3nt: TGTGCCAGCAGCTTCGGGTACAGCAATCAGCCCCAGCATTTT

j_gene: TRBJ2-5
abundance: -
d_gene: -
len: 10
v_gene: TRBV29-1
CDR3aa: CSVRVETQYF
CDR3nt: TGCAGCGTTCGTGTAGAGACCCAGTACTTC

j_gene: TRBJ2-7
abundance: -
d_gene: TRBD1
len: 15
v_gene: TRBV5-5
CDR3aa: CASSLGQGAWDEQYF
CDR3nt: TGTGCCAGCAGCTTGGGACAGGGGGCTTGGGACGAGCAGTACTTC

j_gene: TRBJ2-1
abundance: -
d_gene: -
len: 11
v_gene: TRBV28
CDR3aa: CASSLSLEQFF
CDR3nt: TGTGCCAGCAGTTTATCCCTTGAGCAGTTCTTC

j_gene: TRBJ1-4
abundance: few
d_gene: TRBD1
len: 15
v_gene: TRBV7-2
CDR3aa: CASSSFGTGNEKLFF
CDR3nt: TGTGCCAGCAGCTCCTTCGGGACAGGGAATGAAAAACTGTTTTTT

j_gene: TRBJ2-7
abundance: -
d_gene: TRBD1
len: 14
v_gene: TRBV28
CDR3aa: CASKPGQGIYEQYF
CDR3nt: TGTGCCAGCAAACCGGGACAGGGAATCTACGAGCAGTACTTC

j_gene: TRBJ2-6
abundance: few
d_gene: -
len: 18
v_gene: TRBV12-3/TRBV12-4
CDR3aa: CASSLSQGRGSGANVLTF
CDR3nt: TGTGCCAGCAGTTTATCTCAGGGTAGGGGCTCTGGGGCCAACGTCCTGACTTTC

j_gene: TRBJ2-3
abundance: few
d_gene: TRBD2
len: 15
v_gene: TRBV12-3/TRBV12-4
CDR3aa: CASTQGLAGADTQYF
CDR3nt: TGTGCCAGCACTCAGGGACTAGCGGGAGCAGATACGCAGTATTTT

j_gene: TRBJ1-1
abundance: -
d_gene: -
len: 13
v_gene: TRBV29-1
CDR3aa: CSGRGGMNTEAFF
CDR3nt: TGCAGCGGAAGGGGAGGGATGAACACTGAAGCTTTCTTT

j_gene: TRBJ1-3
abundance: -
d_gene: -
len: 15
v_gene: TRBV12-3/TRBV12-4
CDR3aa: CASSSGGRIGNTIYF
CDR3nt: TGTGCCAGCAGCTCGGGGGGACGAATAGGAAACACCATATATTTT

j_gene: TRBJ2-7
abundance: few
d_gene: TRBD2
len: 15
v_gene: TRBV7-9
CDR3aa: CASSRGSGGFGEQYF
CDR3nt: TGTGCCAGCAGTCGCGGGTCCGGGGGGTTCGGCGAGCAGTACTTC

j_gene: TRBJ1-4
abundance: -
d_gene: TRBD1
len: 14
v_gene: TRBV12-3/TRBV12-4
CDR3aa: CASRYRGLEEKLFF
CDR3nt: TGTGCCAGCAGATACAGGGGGCTGGAGGAAAAACTGTTTTTT

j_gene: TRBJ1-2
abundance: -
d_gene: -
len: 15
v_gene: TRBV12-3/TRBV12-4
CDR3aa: CASRPEGGGSYGYTF
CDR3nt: TGTGCCAGCAGGCCTGAGGGGGGTGGTAGCTATGGCTACACCTTC

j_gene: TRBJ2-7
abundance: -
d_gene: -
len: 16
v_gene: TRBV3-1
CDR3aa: CASSEGIPSGDYEQYF
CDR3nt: TGTGCCAGCAGCGAAGGCATTCCCAGCGGAGACTACGAGCAGTACTTC

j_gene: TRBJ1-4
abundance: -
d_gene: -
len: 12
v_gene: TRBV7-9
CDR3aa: CASSLDSGHLFF
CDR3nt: TGTGCCAGCAGCTTAGATTCCGGCCACCTGTTTTTT

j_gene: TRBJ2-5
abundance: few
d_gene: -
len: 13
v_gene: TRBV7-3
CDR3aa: CASSLSSMETQYF
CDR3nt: TGTGCCAGCAGCTTATCGAGCATGGAGACCCAGTACTTC

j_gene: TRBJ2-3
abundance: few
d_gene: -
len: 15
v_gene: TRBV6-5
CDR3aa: CASLAWAGSTDTQYF
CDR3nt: TGTGCCAGCTTGGCATGGGCAGGTTCCACAGATACGCAGTATTTT

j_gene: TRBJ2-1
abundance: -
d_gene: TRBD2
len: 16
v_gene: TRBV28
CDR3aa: CASSFPEREPDNEQFF
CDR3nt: TGTGCCAGCAGTTTCCCCGAGCGGGAGCCTGACAATGAGCAGTTCTTC

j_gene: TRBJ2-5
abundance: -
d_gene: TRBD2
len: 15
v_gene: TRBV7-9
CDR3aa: CASSFSGPLLETQYF
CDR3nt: TGTGCCAGCAGCTTTAGCGGGCCTCTGCTCGAGACCCAGTACTTC

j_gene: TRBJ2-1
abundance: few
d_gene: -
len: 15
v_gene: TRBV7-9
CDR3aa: CASSRNVLSYNEQFF
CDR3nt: TGTGCCAGCAGTCGAAACGTATTATCCTACAATGAGCAGTTCTTC

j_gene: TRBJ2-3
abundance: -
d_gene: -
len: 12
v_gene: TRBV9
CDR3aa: CASSVVSDTQYF
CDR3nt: TGTGCCAGCAGCGTAGTTTCAGATACGCAGTATTTT

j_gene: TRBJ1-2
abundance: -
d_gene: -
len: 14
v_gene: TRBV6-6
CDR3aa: CASISQGLAYGYTF
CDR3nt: TGTGCCAGCATCTCGCAGGGGCTGGCCTATGGCTACACCTTC